This T cell receptor (beta chain) was retrieved from a study of graft-versus-host responses after intestinal transplantation. Whole-study context: The recipients all started with anti-thymocyte globulin induction and then took tacrolimus and steroids for around three years.

General study findings and limits: Recipient marrow held GvH clones, some first seen in ileum or blood.

TCRdb keeps only in-frame clones here, not all; method: immunoSEQ multiplex PCR. The sample yields approximately 10,000 clones, roughly 38% seen once. Responders that carried the CFSE label, approximately 200,000 of them, were plated with approximately 200,000 irradiated, violet-dye-labeled stimulator cells. Sorting was performed after the reaction on proliferating CFSE-low CD3+CD4+ and CD3+CD8+ responders. This clone was seen only once. The receptor comes from a human patient who received an intestinal transplant. The sequenced sample was alloreactive CD8+ T cells from a mixed lymphocyte reaction culture, obtained before intestinal transplant. As for subset: CFSE-low proliferating T cells sorted from approximately 6-day pre-transplant mixed lymphocyte reaction (GvH or HvG direction).

The CDR3 coding sequence is TGTGCCACCAGCAGAGGTACTAGCGGGAGAAGCAATGAGCAGTTCTTC. Translation gives CATSRGTSGRSNEQFF. This chain uses TRBV15 with TRBJ2-1; the match to TRBD2 covers 11 bases. The CDR3 runs 16 residues. V lost 1 base and J lost 6; bases outside the gene matches: 5. Germline V CDR1 and CDR2: LNHNV, YYDKDF (reference sequence).